This section outlines one T cell receptor (beta chain) sequence together with its context. This clonotype was seen only a few times. No cognate antigen has been identified for it. Base qualities are missing; no much larger clone stands one base away. The sample is drawn from a study of molecular identifiers for immune sequencing clone quantification (dated by TCRdb to the late 2010s). Notes on the research overall: For a replicate experiment, RNA from roughly 20,000 or 100,000 naive CD8 T cells was divided into five aliquots, and four of the five aliquots were sequenced. The study was a methods study using CD8 T cells to benchmark molecular-identifier clustering-based TCR repertoire sequencing (MIDCIRS) and TCR RNA copy counting. Study-wide conclusions, independent of this receptor: Spiked-in Jurkat TCR RNA equivalent to a single cell was reported to be detectable even among some 910,000 naive CD8 T cells. The naive libraries included spiked-in Jurkat TCR RNA (about 11 copies' worth), and this RNA is not part of the donor repertoire. Highly expanded clone sizes could be underestimated if identical TCR molecules share a barcode. Modeling estimated approximately 3 recovered TCR RNA copies per cell, compared with about 10 by digital PCR, which implies about 30% capture efficiency. In CMV-specific effector cells, over 97% of molecules were held by clones above 20 RNA copies, whereas under 1% of molecules were held by such clones in naive cells. Without barcode sub-clustering, chimeric consensus sequences inflated TCR diversity; chimeras reached as high as 47%.

Libraries of naive CD8 T cells were generated from roughly 20,000 to 1,000,000 sorted cells, with 10%, 30% or 50% of the purified RNA used. Naive CD8 T cells were FACS-sorted as CD8+CD4-CCR7+CD45RA+ on a BD FACSAria II into RLT Plus buffer. To test detection sensitivity, Jurkat RNA equal to 9 to 10 TCR copies was added to samples of about 20,000-1,100,000 naive CD8 T cells. CD8 T cells were enriched with RosetteSep CD8+ T Cell Enrichment Cocktail and Ficoll-Paque, followed by ACK red cell lysis. The library was prepared using PCR. Instrument on record: NextSeq 500. Bulk TCR libraries were made following a previously described method, with the TCR primers given in Table S5. Total RNA was purified with the Qiagen AllPrep DNA/RNA kit. Before analysis, reads from multiple sequencing runs of the same library were pooled. The paper's data handling went like this. Reads were retained only if an exact TCR constant sequence was present, and the retained reads were trimmed to 150 nt and grouped according to their 12-nt molecular barcodes. Within each barcode group, reads were sub-clustered at a 15% Levenshtein threshold, and quality-weighted consensus sequences were built per RNA molecule. Non-functional sequences were excluded, and lower-count sequences lying one edit away from another sequence were also excluded. Barcode sub-clusters with fewer than 20% of the maximum read count were removed, based on fitting two negative binomial distributions. TCRdb cleaned the public reads at Q25 with fastp, built clones with MiXCR and kept in-frame beta chains. Rows with one shared CDR3 protein collapse into an entry with the most common genes and DNA. The V and J calls shown here were made by TCRdb, not taken from the authors' results. This sample gives about half a million distinct CDR3 sequences in total; about 26% of them show up just once. The ten most abundant clones make up under 0.85% of the sample.

As encoded in the germline V gene, CDR1 is LGHNA while CDR2 is YSLEER. The CDR3 measures 14 amino acids from cysteine to phenylalanine. The entry retains the CDR3 DNA only, 42 bases that are in frame from base 1. The junction shows trimming of 5 bases on V and 10 bases on J, and the gene matches do not reach 9 bases of it. The TCR comes from a human donor in good health. Some libraries in this study had Jurkat cell RNA spiked in. The sequenced material came from naive CD8+ T cells from blood, with Jurkat cell RNA spiked in. What this sample's cell subset or site label stands for: FACS-sorted CD8+CD4-CCR7+CD45RA+ naive T cells. In this chain, TRBV4-3 is recombined with TRBJ1-1, and 11 junctional nucleotides match TRBD1. CDR3 reads: CASSEGTGGVAAFF. The bases read TGCGCCAGCAGCGAAGGGACAGGGGGAGTAGCAGCTTTCTTT.